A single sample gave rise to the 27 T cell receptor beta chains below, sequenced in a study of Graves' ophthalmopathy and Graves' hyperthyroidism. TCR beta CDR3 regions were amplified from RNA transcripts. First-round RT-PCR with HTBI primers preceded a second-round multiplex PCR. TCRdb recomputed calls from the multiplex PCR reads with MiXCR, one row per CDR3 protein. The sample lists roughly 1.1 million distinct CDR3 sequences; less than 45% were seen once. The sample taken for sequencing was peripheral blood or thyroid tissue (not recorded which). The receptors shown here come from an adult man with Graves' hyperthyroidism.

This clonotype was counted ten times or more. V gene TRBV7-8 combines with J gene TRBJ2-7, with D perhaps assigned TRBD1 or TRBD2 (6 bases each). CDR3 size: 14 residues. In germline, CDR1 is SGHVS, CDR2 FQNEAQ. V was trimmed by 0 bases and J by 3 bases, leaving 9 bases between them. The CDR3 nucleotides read TGTGCCAGCAGCTTAGCGCGGGACAACTACGAGCAGTACTTC. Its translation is CASSLARDNYEQYF.

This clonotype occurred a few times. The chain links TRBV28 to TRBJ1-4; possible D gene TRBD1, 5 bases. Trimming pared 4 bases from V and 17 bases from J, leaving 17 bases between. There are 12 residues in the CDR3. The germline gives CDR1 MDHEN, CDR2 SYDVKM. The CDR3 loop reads CASSSRPGRGFF. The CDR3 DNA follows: TGTGCCAGCAGTTCCCGACCAGGAAGGGGCTTTTTT.

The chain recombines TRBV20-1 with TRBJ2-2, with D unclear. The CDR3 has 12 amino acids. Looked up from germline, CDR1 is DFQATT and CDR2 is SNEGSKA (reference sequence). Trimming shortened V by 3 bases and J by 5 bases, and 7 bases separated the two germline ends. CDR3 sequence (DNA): TGCAGTGCTAGTGGGGAAACCGGGGAGCTGTTTTTT. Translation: CSASGETGELFF.

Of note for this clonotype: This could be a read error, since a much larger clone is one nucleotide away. Here the CDR3 reads CASSLPGHSNQPQHF. The CDR3 DNA follows: TGTGCCAGCAGCTTACCAGGCCATAGCAATCAGCCCCAGCATTTT. V and J are TRBV7-9 and TRBJ1-5; no clear D. The ends were cut back, 2 bases at V and 0 bases at J, with 8 bases in the middle. Per the germline V gene, CDR1 is SEHNR and CDR2 is FQNEAQ (reference sequence). The CDR3 totals 15 residues.

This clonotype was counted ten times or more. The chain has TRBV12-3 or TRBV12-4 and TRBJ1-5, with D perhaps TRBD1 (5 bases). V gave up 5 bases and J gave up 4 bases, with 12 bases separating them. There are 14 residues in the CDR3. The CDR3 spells CASSAGGKNQPQHF. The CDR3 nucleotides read TGTGCCAGCAGTGCCGGGGGGAAGAATCAGCCCCAGCATTTT.

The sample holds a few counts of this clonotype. CDR3 DNA sequence: TGTGCCAGCGCGATGAGGGGCGCGGGAGTTGGCAATCAGCCCCAGCATTTT. This encodes CASAMRGAGVGNQPQHF. The V call is TRBV12-3 or TRBV12-4, the J call TRBJ1-5, with D perhaps TRBD1 (5 bases). The CDR3 length is 17 residues. V was trimmed by 8 bases and J by 2 bases, leaving 22 bases between them.

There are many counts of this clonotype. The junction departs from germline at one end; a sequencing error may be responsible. The CDR3 DNA reads as TGCGCCAGCAGCCAGGGGGCGGTTGGTCAGCCCCAGCATTTT. Its translation: CASSQGAVGQPQHF. The chain couples TRBV7-2 to TRBJ1-5; 8 nucleotides agree with TRBD1. CDR1 is SGHTA, CDR2 FQGNSA, per germline. The CDR3 has 14 residues.

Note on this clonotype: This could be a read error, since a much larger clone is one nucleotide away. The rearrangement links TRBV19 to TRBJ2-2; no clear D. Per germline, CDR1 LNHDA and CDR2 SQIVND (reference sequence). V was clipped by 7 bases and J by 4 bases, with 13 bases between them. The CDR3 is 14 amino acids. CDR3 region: CASNAHGGTGELFF. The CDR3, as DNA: TGTGCCAGTAATGCCCATGGCGGCACCGGGGAGCTGTTTTTT.

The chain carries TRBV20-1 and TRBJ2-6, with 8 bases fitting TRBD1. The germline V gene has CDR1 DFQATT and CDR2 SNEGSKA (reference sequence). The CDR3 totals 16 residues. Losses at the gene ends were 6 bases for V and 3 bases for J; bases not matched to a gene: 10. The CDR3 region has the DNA TGCAGTGCCCCCGACAGGGGCGGCTATGGGGCCAACGTCCTGACTTTC. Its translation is CSAPDRGGYGANVLTF.

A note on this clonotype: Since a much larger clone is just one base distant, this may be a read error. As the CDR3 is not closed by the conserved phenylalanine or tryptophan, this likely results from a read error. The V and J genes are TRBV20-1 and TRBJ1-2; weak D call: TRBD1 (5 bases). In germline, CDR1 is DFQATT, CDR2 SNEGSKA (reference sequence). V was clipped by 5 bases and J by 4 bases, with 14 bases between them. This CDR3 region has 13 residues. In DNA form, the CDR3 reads TGCAGTGCTGACTCAGGGTACGGCTATGGCTACACCGTC. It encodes CSADSGYGYGYTV.

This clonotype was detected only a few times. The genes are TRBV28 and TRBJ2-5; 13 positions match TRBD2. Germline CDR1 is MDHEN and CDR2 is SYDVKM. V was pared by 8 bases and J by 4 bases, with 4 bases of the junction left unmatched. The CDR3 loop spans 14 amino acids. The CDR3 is CASLGLAGRETQYF. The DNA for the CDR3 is TGTGCCAGCCTGGGACTAGCGGGGAGAGAGACCCAGTACTTC.

In DNA form, the CDR3 reads TGTGCCAGCAGTATCCGGCAGGTCACGGCTTTCTTT. Translated: CASSIRQVTAFF. V and J are TRBV12-3 or TRBV12-4 and TRBJ1-1; D is uncertain. V was pared by 5 bases and J by 11 bases, with 15 bases between. The CDR3 extends over 12 amino acids.

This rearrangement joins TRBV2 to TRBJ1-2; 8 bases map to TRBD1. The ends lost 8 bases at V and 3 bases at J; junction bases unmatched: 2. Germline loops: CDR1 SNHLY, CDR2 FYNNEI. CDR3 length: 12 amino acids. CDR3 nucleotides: TGTGCCAGCGGGACAGGACACTATGGCTACACCTTC. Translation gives CASGTGHYGYTF.

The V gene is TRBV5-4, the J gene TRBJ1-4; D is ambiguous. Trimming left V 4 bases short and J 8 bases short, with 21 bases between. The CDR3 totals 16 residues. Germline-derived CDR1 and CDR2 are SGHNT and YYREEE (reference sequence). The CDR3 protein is CASSHTPTTSKEKLFF. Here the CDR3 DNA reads TGTGCCAGCAGCCATACACCGACAACTTCGAAGGAAAAACTGTTTTTT.

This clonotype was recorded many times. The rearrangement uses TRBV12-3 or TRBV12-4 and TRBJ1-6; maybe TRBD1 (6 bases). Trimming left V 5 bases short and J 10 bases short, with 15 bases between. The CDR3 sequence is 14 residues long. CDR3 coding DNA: TGTGCCAGCAGTCTGACAGGAAGAGACTCACCCCTCCACTTT. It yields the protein CASSLTGRDSPLHF.

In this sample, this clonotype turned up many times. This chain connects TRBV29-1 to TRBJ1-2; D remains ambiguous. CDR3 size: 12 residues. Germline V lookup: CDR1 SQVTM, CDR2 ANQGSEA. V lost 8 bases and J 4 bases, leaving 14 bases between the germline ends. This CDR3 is CSTEDGIYGYTF. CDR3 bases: TGCAGCACCGAAGACGGAATCTATGGCTACACCTTC.

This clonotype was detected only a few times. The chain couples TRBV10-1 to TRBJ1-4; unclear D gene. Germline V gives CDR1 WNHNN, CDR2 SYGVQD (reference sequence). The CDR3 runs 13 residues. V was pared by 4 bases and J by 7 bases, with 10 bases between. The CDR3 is CASSGNIGEKLFF. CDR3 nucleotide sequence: TGCGCCAGCAGTGGAAACATTGGTGAAAAACTGTTTTTT.

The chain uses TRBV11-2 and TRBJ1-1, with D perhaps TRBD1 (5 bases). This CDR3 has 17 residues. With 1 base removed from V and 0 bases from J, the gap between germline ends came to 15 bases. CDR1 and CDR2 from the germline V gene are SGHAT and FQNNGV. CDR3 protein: CASSLVGSGTLNTEAFF. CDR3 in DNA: TGTGCCAGCAGCTTAGTGGGATCCGGGACCTTGAACACTGAAGCTTTCTTT. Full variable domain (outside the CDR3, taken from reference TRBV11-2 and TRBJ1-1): EAGVAQSPRYKIIEKRQSVAFWCNPISGHATLYWYQQILGQGPKLLIQFQNNGVVDDSQLPKDRFSAERLKGVDSTLKIQPAKLEDSAVYLCASSLVGSGTLNTEAFFGQGTRLTVV.

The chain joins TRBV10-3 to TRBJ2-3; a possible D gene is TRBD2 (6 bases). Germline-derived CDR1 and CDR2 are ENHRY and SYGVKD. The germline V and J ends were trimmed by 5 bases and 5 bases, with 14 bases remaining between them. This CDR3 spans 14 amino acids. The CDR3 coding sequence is TGTGCCATCAGTCCTGGGACCGGGGGAGATACGCAGTATTTT. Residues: CAISPGTGGDTQYF.

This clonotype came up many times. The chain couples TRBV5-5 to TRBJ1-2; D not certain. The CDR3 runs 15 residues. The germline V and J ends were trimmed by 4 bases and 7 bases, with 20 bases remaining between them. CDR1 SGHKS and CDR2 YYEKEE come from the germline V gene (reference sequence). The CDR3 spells CASSPMGRPSLGYTF. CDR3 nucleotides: TGTGCCAGCAGCCCTATGGGAAGGCCGTCTCTTGGCTACACCTTC.

This CDR3 is CASSLLGSAYTF. The CDR3 DNA sequence: TGTGCCAGCAGCTTGTTGGGATCTGCCTACACCTTC. The chain is built from TRBV11-1 and TRBJ1-2; D remains ambiguous. The CDR3 spans 12 residues. CDR1 and CDR2 (germline): SGHAT, FQDESV (reference sequence). V gave up 3 bases and J gave up 10 bases, with 12 bases separating them.

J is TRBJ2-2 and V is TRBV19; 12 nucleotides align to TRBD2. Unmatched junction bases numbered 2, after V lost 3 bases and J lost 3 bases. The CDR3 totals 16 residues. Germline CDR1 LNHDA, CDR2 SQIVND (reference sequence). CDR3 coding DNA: TGTGCCAGTAGTATTCGACTAGCGGGGGACACCGGGGAGCTGTTTTTT. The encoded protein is CASSIRLAGDTGELFF.

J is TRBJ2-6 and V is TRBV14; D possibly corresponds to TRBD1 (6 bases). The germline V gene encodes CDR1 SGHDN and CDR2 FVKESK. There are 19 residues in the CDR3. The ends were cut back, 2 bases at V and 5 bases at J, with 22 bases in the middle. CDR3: CASSQTGFTQPLWANVLTF. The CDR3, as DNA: TGTGCCAGCAGCCAAACAGGGTTTACTCAGCCCCTCTGGGCCAACGTCCTGACTTTC.

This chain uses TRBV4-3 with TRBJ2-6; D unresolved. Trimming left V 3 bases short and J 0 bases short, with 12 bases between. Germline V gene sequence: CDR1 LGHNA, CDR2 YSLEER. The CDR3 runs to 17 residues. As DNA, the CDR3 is TGCGCCAGCAGCCATACCGATATGGGCTCTGGGGCCAACGTCCTGACTTTC. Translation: CASSHTDMGSGANVLTF.

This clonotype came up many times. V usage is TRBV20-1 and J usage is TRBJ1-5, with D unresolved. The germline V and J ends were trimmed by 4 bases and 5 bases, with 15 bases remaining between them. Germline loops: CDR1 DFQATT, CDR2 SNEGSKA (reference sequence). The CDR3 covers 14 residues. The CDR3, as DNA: TGCAGTGCTAACTTGGGTTTCGGGTATCAGCCCCAGCATTTT. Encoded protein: CSANLGFGYQPQHF.

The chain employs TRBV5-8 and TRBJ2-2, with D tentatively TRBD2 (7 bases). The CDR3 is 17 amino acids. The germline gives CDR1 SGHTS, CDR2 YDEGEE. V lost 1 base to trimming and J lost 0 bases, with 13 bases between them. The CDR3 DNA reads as TGTGCCAGCAGCTTGTGGGGGGGGACAACGAACACCGGGGAGCTGTTTTTT. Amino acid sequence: CASSLWGGTTNTGELFF.

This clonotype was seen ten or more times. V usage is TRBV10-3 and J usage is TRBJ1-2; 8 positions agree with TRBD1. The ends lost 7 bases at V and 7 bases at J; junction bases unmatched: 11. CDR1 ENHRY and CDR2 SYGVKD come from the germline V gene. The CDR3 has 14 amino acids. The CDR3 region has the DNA TGTGCCATCAACCTGGGACAGGACGTCAGTGGCTACACCTTC. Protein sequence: CAINLGQDVSGYTF.